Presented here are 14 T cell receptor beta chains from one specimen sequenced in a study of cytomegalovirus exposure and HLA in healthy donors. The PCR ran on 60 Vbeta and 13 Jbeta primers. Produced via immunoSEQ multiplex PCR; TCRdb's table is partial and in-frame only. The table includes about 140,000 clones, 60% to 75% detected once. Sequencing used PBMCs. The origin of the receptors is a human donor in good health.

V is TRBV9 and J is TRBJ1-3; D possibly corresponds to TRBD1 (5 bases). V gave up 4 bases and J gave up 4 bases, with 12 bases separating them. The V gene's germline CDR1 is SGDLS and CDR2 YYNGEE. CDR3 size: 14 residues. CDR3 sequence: CASSPGGSGNTIYF. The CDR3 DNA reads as TGTGCCAGCAGCCCCGGGGGGTCCGGAAACACCATATATTTT.

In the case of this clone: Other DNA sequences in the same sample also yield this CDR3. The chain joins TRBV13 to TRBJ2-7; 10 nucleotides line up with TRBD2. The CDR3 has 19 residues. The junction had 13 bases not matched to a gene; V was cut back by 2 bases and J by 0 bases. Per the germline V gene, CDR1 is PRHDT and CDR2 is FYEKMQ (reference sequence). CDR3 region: CASSLTSRLAGVSSYEQYF. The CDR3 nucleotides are TGTGCCAGCAGCTTAACTAGTAGGCTAGCGGGGGTTAGCTCCTACGAGCAGTACTTC.

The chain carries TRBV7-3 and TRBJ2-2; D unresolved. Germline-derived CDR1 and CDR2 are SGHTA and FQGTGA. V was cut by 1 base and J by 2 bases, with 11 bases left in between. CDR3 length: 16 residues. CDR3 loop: CASSLNTLINTGELFF. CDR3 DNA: TGTGCCAGCAGCTTAAACACCCTGATTAACACCGGGGAGCTGTTTTTT.

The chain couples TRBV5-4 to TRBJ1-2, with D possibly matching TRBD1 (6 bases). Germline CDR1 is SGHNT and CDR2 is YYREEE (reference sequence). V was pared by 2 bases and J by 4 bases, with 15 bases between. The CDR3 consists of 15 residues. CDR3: CASSFNNRVPYGYTF. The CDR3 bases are TGTGCCAGCAGCTTTAACAACAGGGTCCCCTATGGCTACACCTTC.

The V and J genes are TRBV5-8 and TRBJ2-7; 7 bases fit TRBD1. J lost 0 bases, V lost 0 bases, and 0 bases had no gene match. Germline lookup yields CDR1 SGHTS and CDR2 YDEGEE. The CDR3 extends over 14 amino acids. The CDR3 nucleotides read TGTGCCAGCAGCTTGGGGGACAGCTCCTACGAGCAGTACTTC. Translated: CASSLGDSSYEQYF.

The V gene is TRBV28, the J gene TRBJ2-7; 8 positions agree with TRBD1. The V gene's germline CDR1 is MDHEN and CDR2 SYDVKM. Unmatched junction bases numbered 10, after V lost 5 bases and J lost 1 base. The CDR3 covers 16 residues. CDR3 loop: CASSTHDRGLSYEQYF. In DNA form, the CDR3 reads TGTGCCAGCAGTACCCACGACAGGGGCCTATCCTACGAGCAGTACTTC.

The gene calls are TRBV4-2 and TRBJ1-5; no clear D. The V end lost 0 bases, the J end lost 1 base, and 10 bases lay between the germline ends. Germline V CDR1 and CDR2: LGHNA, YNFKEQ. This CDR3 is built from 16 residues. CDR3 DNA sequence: TGTGCCAGCAGCCAAGAAGGAGGACGGAGCAATCAGCCCCAGCATTTT. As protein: CASSQEGGRSNQPQHF.

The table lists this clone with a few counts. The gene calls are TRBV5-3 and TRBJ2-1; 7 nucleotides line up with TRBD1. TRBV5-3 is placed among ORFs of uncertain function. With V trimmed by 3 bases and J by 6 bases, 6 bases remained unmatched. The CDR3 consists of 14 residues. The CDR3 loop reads CARSYPDRCNEQFF. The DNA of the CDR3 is TGTGCCAGAAGCTACCCGGACAGGTGCAATGAGCAGTTCTTC.

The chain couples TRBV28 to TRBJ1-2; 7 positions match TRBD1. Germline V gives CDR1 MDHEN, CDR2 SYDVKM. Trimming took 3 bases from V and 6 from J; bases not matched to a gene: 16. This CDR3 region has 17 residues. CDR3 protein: CASSLWGTVLGKDGYTF. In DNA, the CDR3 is TGTGCCAGCAGTTTGTGGGGGACAGTTTTGGGCAAAGATGGCTACACCTTC.

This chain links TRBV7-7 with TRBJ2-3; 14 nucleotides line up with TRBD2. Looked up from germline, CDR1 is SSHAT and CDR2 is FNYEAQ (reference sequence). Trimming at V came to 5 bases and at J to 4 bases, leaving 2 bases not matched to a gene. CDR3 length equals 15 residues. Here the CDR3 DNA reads TGTGCCAGCAGCCGGGGACTAGCGGGAGCAGATACGCAGTATTTT. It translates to CASSRGLAGADTQYF.

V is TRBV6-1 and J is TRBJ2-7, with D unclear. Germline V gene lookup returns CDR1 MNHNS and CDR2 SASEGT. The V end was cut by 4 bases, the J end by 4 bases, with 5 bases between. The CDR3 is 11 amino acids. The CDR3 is CASSVGYEQYF. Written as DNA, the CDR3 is TGTGCCAGCAGTGTCGGGTACGAGCAGTACTTC.

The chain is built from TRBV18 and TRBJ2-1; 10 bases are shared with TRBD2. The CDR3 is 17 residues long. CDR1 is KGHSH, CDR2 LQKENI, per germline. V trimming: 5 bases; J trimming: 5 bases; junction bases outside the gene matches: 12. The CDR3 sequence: CASSKLEGAGGHNEQFF. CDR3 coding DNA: TGTGCCAGCTCAAAATTGGAGGGAGCGGGAGGGCACAATGAGCAGTTCTTC. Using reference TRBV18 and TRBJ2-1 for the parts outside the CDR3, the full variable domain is NAGVMQNPRHLVRRRGQEARLRCSPMKGHSHVYWYRQLPEEGLKFMVYLQKENIIDESGMPKERFSAEFPKEGPSILRIQQVVRGDSAAYFCASSKLEGAGGHNEQFFGPGTRLTVL.

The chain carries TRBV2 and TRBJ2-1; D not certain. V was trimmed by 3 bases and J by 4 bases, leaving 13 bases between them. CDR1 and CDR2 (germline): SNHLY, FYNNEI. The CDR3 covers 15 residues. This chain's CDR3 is CASSDGALIYNEQFF. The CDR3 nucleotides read TGTGCCAGCAGTGATGGAGCACTGATATACAATGAGCAGTTCTTC.

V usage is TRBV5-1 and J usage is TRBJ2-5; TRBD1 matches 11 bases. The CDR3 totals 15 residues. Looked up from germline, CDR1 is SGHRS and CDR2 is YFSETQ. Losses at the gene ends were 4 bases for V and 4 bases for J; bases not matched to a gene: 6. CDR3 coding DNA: TGCGCCAGCAGCCTAGGGACAGGGGGAGCAGAGACCCAGTACTTC. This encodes CASSLGTGGAETQYF.